What follows are 26 T cell receptor beta chains derived from one specimen sequenced in a study of blood T cell repertoires in COVID-19. The repertoire was sequenced with immunoSEQ multiplex PCR; TCRdb's copy has only in-frame clones and lacks some. The table includes some 90,000 clones, 90% detected once. The material sequenced was peripheral blood. All receptors derive from a woman of 80 years or more with active or convalescent COVID-19.

The chain uses TRBV3-1 (or the pseudogene TRBV3-2) and TRBJ2-3; TRBD2 aligns across 12 bases. This CDR3 comprises 17 residues. Germline CDR1 and CDR2: LGHDT and YNNKEL (reference sequence). V trimming: 4 bases; J trimming: 4 bases; junction bases outside the gene matches: 9. The CDR3 here is CASSLSTSGRISDTQYF. CDR3 DNA sequence: TGTGCCAGCAGCCTCTCGACTAGCGGGAGAATCTCAGATACGCAGTATTTT.

The rearrangement joins TRBV30 to TRBJ1-5, with 8 bases identical to TRBD1. V lost 5 bases, J lost 3 bases, and 3 bases stayed unmatched. This CDR3 has 13 residues. Per the germline V gene, CDR1 is GTSNPN and CDR2 is SVGIG (reference sequence). Written as DNA, the CDR3 is TGTGCCTGGGCAGGGGGCGACAATCAGCCCCAGCATTTT. The encoded protein is CAWAGGDNQPQHF. Drawing the rest from reference TRBV30 and TRBJ1-5, the complete variable domain is SQTIHQWPATLVQPVGSPLSLECTVEGTSNPNLYWYRQAAGRGLQLLFYSVGIGQISSEVPQNLSASRPQDRQFILSSKKLLLSDSGFYLCAWAGGDNQPQHFGDGTRLSIL.

The rearrangement uses TRBV7-2 and TRBJ2-7, with 14 bases that match TRBD2. The CDR3 length is 15 residues. Per the germline V gene, CDR1 is SGHTA and CDR2 is FQGNSA. Unmatched junction bases numbered 7, after V lost 4 bases and J lost 8 bases. CDR3: CASSSTSGRDGKQYF. For the CDR3, the DNA is TGTGCCAGCAGCTCGACTAGCGGGAGGGACGGGAAGCAGTACTTC.

This chain links TRBV3-1 (or the pseudogene TRBV3-2) with TRBJ2-2; weak D call: TRBD1 (5 bases). Germline assignment: CDR1 LGHDT and CDR2 YNNKEL (reference sequence). This CDR3 comprises 14 residues. Trimming stripped 2 bases from V and 4 bases from J, with 8 bases between. The CDR3: CASSQRQSTGELFF. CDR3 DNA: TGTGCCAGCAGCCAAAGACAGAGCACCGGGGAGCTGTTTTTT.

The chain uses TRBV14 and TRBJ2-1; D is perhaps TRBD1 (6 bases). V lost 0 bases and J lost 6, with 12 bases in between. Germline CDR1 is SGHDN and CDR2 is FVKESK. The length of the CDR3 is 15 residues. The CDR3 here is CASSQDNRAVNEQFF. In nucleotides, the CDR3 is TGTGCCAGCAGCCAAGATAACAGGGCGGTCAATGAGCAGTTCTTC. Complete variable domain (other parts from reference TRBV14 and TRBJ2-1): EAGVTQFPSHSVIEKGQTVTLRCDPISGHDNLYWYRRVMGKEIKFLLHFVKESKQDESGMPNNRFLAERTGGTYSTLKVQPAELEDSGVYFCASSQDNRAVNEQFFGPGTRLTVL.

The rearrangement uses TRBV18 and TRBJ2-3; perhaps TRBD2 as D (6 bases). Between the trimmed V and J ends, which lost 1 base and 7 bases, there was a span of 18 bases. This CDR3 has 16 amino acids. Germline CDR1 is KGHSH and CDR2 is LQKENI. CDR3 DNA: TGTGCCAGCTCACCACGGGGAATCGCGGGAACCTATACGCAGTATTTT. Translating it yields CASSPRGIAGTYTQYF.

The rearrangement links TRBV29-1 to TRBJ2-1; unclear D gene. Trimming stripped 2 bases from V and 4 bases from J, with 12 bases between. CDR1 is SQVTM, CDR2 ANQGSEA, per germline. This CDR3 region has 14 residues. DNA of the CDR3: TGCAGCGTTGAACCCGCGCGGAGATACAATGAGCAGTTCTTC. It translates to CSVEPARRYNEQFF.

The rearrangement joins TRBV5-6 to TRBJ1-5, with 7 bases matching TRBD1. The germline V gene encodes CDR1 SGHDT and CDR2 YYEEEE. The CDR3 runs to 14 residues. The trim removed 4 bases at V and 7 bases at J, leaving 8 bases unmatched. This CDR3 is CASSGTGAEQPQHF. The DNA for the CDR3 is TGTGCCAGCAGCGGCACAGGGGCAGAGCAGCCCCAGCATTTT.

The genes are TRBV18 and TRBJ1-5; D possibly corresponds to TRBD1 (5 bases). V lost 3 bases, J lost 5 bases, and 14 bases lay in between. The CDR3 covers 15 residues. In germline, CDR1 is KGHSH, CDR2 LQKENI. CDR3 coding DNA: TGTGCCAGCTCACCTCCGACAGCAGTAGATCAGCCCCAGCATTTT. This sequence encodes CASSPPTAVDQPQHF.

The chain couples TRBV9 to TRBJ1-1, with D uncertain. The CDR3 has 14 residues. Trimming shortened V by 1 base and J by 1 base, and 8 bases separated the two germline ends. The germline CDR1 and CDR2 sequences are SGDLS and YYNGEE. The chain's CDR3 is CASSVSGENTEAFF. The CDR3 coding sequence is TGTGCCAGCAGCGTAAGCGGGGAGAACACTGAAGCTTTCTTT.

The rearrangement links TRBV6-6 to TRBJ2-7; 9 bases are shared with TRBD1. V gave up 5 bases and J gave up 2 bases; unmatched junction bases: 13. The CDR3 is 17 residues long. Germline lookup yields CDR1 MNHNY and CDR2 SVGAGI (reference sequence). The CDR3 coding sequence is TGTGCCAGCAGTCCCCCCGGGACAGGGATTGGGCCCTACGAGCAGTACTTC. This encodes CASSPPGTGIGPYEQYF.

This rearrangement joins TRBV6-2 or TRBV6-3 to TRBJ2-7; 7 nucleotides align to TRBD1. From germline, CDR1 is MNHEY and CDR2 SVGEGT. Trimming took 3 bases from V and 3 from J; bases not matched to a gene: 14. CDR3 length: 17 residues. CDR3 coding DNA: TGTGCCAGCAGTTATCGGGCTGACAGGGTTGGGAACTACGAGCAGTACTTC. Residues: CASSYRADRVGNYEQYF.

V gene TRBV7-2 combines with J gene TRBJ1-2, with 8 bases fitting TRBD1. The CDR3 totals 14 residues. Looked up from germline, CDR1 is SGHTA and CDR2 is FQGNSA. The V segment lost 1 base and the J segment 3 bases; nucleotides outside the gene matches: 1. The CDR3 loop is CASSLETGDYGYTF. CDR3 DNA sequence: TGTGCCAGCAGCTTAGAGACAGGGGACTATGGCTACACCTTC.

V is TRBV7-8 and J is TRBJ1-3; D not resolved. Trimming cost V 1 base and J 0 bases, with 7 bases left between them. The CDR3 has 15 amino acids. CDR1 and CDR2 from the germline V gene are SGHVS and FQNEAQ. In nucleotides, the CDR3 is TGTGCCAGCAGCTTAGGGCCCGTCTCTGGAAACACCATATATTTT. Translation: CASSLGPVSGNTIYF.

The chain employs TRBV29-1 and TRBJ2-5; D not resolved. With 5 bases removed from V and 0 bases from J, the gap between germline ends came to 7 bases. CDR1 is SQVTM and CDR2 is ANQGSEA in the germline V gene. The CDR3 length is 12 residues. The CDR3: CSVPPDQETQYF. CDR3 sequence (DNA): TGCAGCGTTCCCCCCGACCAAGAGACCCAGTACTTC.

The chain combines TRBV2 with TRBJ2-1; weak D call: TRBD1 (5 bases). This CDR3 comprises 14 residues. Per germline, CDR1 SNHLY and CDR2 FYNNEI. V was clipped by 4 bases and J by 6 bases, with 13 bases between them. CDR3 nucleotide sequence: TGTGCCAGCAGTGTAGACAGTATGACCAATGAGCAGTTCTTC. Protein: CASSVDSMTNEQFF.

This chain links TRBV28 with TRBJ2-5, with 7 bases aligning to TRBD2. Germline V gene data show CDR1 as MDHEN and CDR2 as SYDVKM. The CDR3 extends over 12 amino acids. V lost 4 bases to trimming and J lost 7 bases; unmatched junction nucleotides: 3. In DNA, the CDR3 is TGTGCCAGCAGTTATGGGGGGGGGACCCAGTACTTC. Encoded protein: CASSYGGGTQYF. Full variable domain (outside the CDR3, taken from reference TRBV28 and TRBJ2-5): DVKVTQSSRYLVKRTGEKVFLECVQDMDHENMFWYRQDPGLGLRLIYFSYDVKMKEKGDIPEGYSVSREKKERFSLILESASTNQTSMYLCASSYGGGTQYFGPGTRLLVL.

The chain employs TRBV4-2 and TRBJ2-1, with D possibly TRBD2 on 5 matching bases. V gave up 0 bases and J gave up 8 bases, with 11 bases separating them. The CDR3 spans 14 residues. From germline, CDR1 is LGHNA and CDR2 YNFKEQ. The CDR3 DNA sequence: TGTGCCAGCAGCCAAGACCCTAGCCGGTATGAGCAGTTCTTC. It specifies CASSQDPSRYEQFF.

The chain employs TRBV4-3 and TRBJ1-4; TRBD1 matches at 7 bases. Trimming took 4 bases from V and 0 from J; bases not matched to a gene: 5. This CDR3 is built from 16 residues. CDR1 LGHNA and CDR2 YSLEER come from the germline V gene. CDR3 in DNA: TGCGCCAGCAGCCCGACAGGGTCCCCAACTAATGAAAAACTGTTTTTT. This sequence encodes CASSPTGSPTNEKLFF.

As DNA, the CDR3 is TGTGCCACCGACCCTGGACAGGGCAATCAGCCCCAGCATTTT. Its protein is CATDPGQGNQPQHF. The chain carries TRBV10-3 and TRBJ1-5; 7 bases agree with TRBD1. The CDR3 extends over 14 amino acids. Germline V gene sequence: CDR1 ENHRY, CDR2 SYGVKD. V lost 10 bases, J lost 2 bases, and 8 bases stayed unmatched.

The chain couples TRBV11-2 to TRBJ1-2; 10 bases map to TRBD1. V gave up 2 bases and J gave up 4 bases; unmatched junction bases: 4. The CDR3 totals 15 residues. The germline gives CDR1 SGHAT, CDR2 FQNNGV. This chain's CDR3 is CASSLWDRGGYGYTF. DNA for the CDR3: TGTGCCAGCAGCTTATGGGACAGGGGCGGCTATGGCTACACCTTC.

The chain joins TRBV27 to TRBJ2-3; D is perhaps TRBD1 (5 bases). The CDR3 covers 15 residues. Germline CDR1 and CDR2: MNHEY and SMNVEV (reference sequence). The V and J ends lost 7 bases and 6 bases respectively, with 20 bases between them. DNA for the CDR3: TGTGCCAGCACCTCGTCGGTAGGGGCTTGGGATACGCAGTATTTT. Protein sequence: CASTSSVGAWDTQYF.

The sample holds one count of this clone. V usage is TRBV19 and J usage is TRBJ1-4; TRBD1 agrees at 8 bases. The length of the CDR3 is 13 residues. CDR1 and CDR2 from the germline V gene are LNHDA and SQIVND (reference sequence). J lost 8 bases, V lost 6 bases, and 5 bases had no gene match. CDR3 residues: CASSMQGAEKLFF. DNA for the CDR3: TGTGCCAGTAGCATGCAGGGGGCAGAAAAACTGTTTTTT.

The chain links TRBV7-2 to TRBJ2-3; TRBD1 might be the D (5 bases). The CDR3 loop spans 15 amino acids. Germline V gene data show CDR1 as SGHTA and CDR2 as FQGNSA. The V end was cut by 1 base, the J end by 1 base, with 9 bases between. CDR3 in amino acids: CASSLVIRGTDTQYF. CDR3 coding DNA: TGTGCCAGCAGCTTAGTAATCAGGGGCACAGATACGCAGTATTTT. Drawing the rest from reference TRBV7-2 and TRBJ2-3, the complete variable domain is GAGVSQSPSNKVTEKGKDVELRCDPISGHTALYWYRQSLGQGLEFLIYFQGNSAPDKSGLPSDRFSAERTGGSVSTLTIQRTQQEDSAVYLCASSLVIRGTDTQYFGPGTRLTVL.

Concerning this clone itself: The junction differs from germline at one of its ends, possibly a read error. V and J are TRBV25-1 and TRBJ2-7, with TRBD1 identical over 12 bases. The length of the CDR3 is 14 residues. CDR1 MGHDK and CDR2 SYGVNS come from the germline V gene. CDR3 DNA sequence: TGTGCCAGCGCTAAAACCGGGACAGGGGGCCTGCTGGACTTC. Protein sequence: CASAKTGTGGLLDF.

This chain links TRBV4-1 with TRBJ2-2, with 8 nucleotides matching TRBD1. The germline V gene encodes CDR1 MGHRA and CDR2 YSYEKL. This CDR3 is 16 amino acids long. V lost 3 bases and J lost 2; bases outside the gene matches: 5. In nucleotides, the CDR3 is TGCGCCAGCAGCCATTCTGACAGGGGCAACACCGGGGAGCTGTTTTTT. It encodes CASSHSDRGNTGELFF.